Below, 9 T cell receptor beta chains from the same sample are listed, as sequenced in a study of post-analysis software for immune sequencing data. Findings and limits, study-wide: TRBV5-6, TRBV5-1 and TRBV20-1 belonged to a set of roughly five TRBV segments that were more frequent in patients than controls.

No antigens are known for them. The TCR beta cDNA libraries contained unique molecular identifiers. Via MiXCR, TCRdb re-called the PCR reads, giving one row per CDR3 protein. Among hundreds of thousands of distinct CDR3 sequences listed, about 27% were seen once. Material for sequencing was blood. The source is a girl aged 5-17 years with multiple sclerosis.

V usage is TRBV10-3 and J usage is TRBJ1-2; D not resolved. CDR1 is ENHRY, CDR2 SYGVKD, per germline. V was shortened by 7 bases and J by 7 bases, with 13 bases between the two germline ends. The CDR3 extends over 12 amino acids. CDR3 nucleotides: TGTGCCATCACCGAGGGATCCGGTGGCTACACCTTC. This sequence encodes CAITEGSGGYTF.

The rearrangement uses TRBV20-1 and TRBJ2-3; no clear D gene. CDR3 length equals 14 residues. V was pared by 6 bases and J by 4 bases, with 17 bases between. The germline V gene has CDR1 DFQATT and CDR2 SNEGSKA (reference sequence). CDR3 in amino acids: CSAPTPGRADTQYF. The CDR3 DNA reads TGCAGTGCCCCGACCCCCGGTAGGGCAGATACGCAGTATTTT.

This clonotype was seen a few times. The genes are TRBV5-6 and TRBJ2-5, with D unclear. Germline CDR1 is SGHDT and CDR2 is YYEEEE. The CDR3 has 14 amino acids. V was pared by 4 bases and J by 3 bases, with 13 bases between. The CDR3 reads CASSRSVIEETQYF. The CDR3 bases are TGTGCCAGCAGCCGATCCGTGATCGAAGAGACCCAGTACTTC.

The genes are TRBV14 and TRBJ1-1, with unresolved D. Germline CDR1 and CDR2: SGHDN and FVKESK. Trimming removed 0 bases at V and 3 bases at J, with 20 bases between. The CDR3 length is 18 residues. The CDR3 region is CASSQDARWGFWDTEAFF. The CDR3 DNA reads TGTGCCAGCAGCCAAGATGCCCGGTGGGGATTTTGGGACACTGAAGCTTTCTTT. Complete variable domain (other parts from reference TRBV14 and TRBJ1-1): EAGVTQFPSHSVIEKGQTVTLRCDPISGHDNLYWYRRVMGKEIKFLLHFVKESKQDESGMPNNRFLAERTGGTYSTLKVQPAELEDSGVYFCASSQDARWGFWDTEAFFGQGTRLTVV.

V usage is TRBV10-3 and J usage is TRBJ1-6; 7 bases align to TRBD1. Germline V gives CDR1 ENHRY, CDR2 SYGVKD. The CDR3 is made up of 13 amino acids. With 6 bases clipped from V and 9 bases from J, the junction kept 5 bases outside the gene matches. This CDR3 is CAISQGEGSPLHF. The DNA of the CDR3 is TGTGCCATCAGCCAGGGGGAAGGTTCACCCCTCCACTTT.

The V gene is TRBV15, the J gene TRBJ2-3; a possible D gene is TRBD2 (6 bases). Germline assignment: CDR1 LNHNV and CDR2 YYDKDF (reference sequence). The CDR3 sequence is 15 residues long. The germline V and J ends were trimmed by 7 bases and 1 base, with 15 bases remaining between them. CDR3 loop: CATKEGFEGTDTQYF. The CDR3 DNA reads TGTGCCACCAAGGAGGGGTTTGAAGGCACAGATACGCAGTATTTT. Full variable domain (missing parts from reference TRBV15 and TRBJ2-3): DAMVIQNPRYQVTQFGKPVTLSCSQTLNHNVMYWYQQKSSQAPKLLFHYYDKDFNNEADTPDNFQSRRPNTSFCFLDIRSPGLGDTAMYLCATKEGFEGTDTQYFGPGTRLTVL.

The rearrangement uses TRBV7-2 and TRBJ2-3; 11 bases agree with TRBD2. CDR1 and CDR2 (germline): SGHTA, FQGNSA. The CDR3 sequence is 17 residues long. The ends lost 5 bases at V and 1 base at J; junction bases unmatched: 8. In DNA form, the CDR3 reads TGTGCCAGCAGCCTAAGGCTACTAGCGGGGGGCACAGATACGCAGTATTTT. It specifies CASSLRLLAGGTDTQYF.

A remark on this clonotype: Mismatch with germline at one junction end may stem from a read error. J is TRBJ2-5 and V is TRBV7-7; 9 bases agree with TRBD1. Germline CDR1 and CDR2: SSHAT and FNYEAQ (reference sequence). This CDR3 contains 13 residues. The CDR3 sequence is CAGSLDRGETQYF. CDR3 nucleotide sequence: TGTGCCGGCAGCTTAGACAGGGGGGAGACCCAGTACTTC.

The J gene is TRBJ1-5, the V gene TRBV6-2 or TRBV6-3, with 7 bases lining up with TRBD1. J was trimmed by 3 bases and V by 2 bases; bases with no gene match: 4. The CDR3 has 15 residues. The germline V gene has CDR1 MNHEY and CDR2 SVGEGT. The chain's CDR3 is CASSYTGATNQPQHF. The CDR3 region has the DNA TGTGCCAGCAGTTACACAGGGGCCACCAATCAGCCCCAGCATTTT.